This T cell receptor (beta chain) was found in a study of blood T cell repertoires in COVID-19 (dated by TCRdb to the early 2020s). Regarding the study in general: Collaborator samples came from the United States, Italy and Spain and covered acute and convalescent phases of COVID-19. The material from the prospective study consisted of cDNA or gDNA derived from T cells, B-cell-depleted T cells, or PBMCs. Subjects who had been exposed to COVID-19, were actively infected with it, or had recovered from it provided the deeply sampled blood TCRbeta repertoires that made up the dataset. A freely available public database, intended as a resource for researchers studying the immune response to SARS-CoV-2, is where the repertoires were released. Samples were obtained from the ongoing ImmuneRACE study (first 160 participants) and from approximately 1,200 subjects provided by 6 global collaborators. Nearly every sample came with metadata listing a de-identified subject ID, COVID-19 status, age in years and sex. HLA class I and class II types, where available, came from metadata supplied by the sample provider rather than from assay-based typing.

TCRbeta CDR3 regions were amplified from genomic DNA by means of the immunoSEQ Assay, a bias-controlled multiplex PCR. The authors' pipeline ran thus. Within the assay, amplification of reference gene primers was used to estimate how many nucleated cells each sample contained. To quantify the absolute abundance of each unique TCRbeta CDR3 rearrangement, sequence reads were collapsed and filtered. Productive Simpson clonality was computed per sample as the square root of Simpson's diversity index over productive rearrangements. Not all clones reach the TCRdb copy of this immuneACCESS table, which keeps in-frame sequences only. Checked studies attribute under half of the gap to unresolved V genes and leave the rest unexplained. V, J and clone size derive from that table, while D and trimming were established from the DNA sequence. This sample holds fewer than 400,000 clones; 85% to 90% were observed only once. Less than 3.5% of the sample goes to the ten largest clones.

Notes on this clone: What this receptor recognizes is not known. Base qualities are not provided; no much larger clone lies one nucleotide away.

Study-level results and caveats: Clinical and demographic metadata were provided uncurated, with the amount varying by source and participant.

As encoded in the germline V gene, CDR1 is SGHVS while CDR2 is FQNEAQ. Measured from the cysteine to the phenylalanine, the CDR3 is 16 residues long. Only CDR3 DNA is held: 48 bases, read in frame from base 1. At one collaborating source in Seattle, patients were enrolled during active infection and were followed longitudinally through the course of disease. Whole blood was collected in K2EDTA tubes by collaborating institutions according to the institutions' own protocols. For TCRbeta analysis, collaborators shipped samples as frozen whole blood, isolated PBMCs, or DNA extracted from either of those sample types.

This receptor chain uses TRBV7-8 and TRBJ2-1, with 14 junctional bases fitting TRBD2. The TCR sequence derives from a woman younger than 45 with COVID-19, enrolled during active disease. Sample: peripheral blood. The bases are TGTGCATCAGGACTAGCGGGAGGCAGATCCTACAATGAGCAGTTCTTC. The encoded protein is CASGLAGGRSYNEQFF.